This T cell receptor (beta chain) was sequenced for a study of siplizumab effects on memory and regulatory T cells. General study results and limits: The apparent diversity of naive T cells exceeded that of memory cells, and naive T cells seemed to make a major contribution to the alloresponse. Proliferating Tregs in siplizumab cultures were never verified as suppressive.

Using immunoSEQ multiplex PCR, the repertoire was profiled, and TCRdb retains in-frame clones only, with some absent. The sample yields around 110,000 clones, 94% seen once. Turning to this clone: The antigen remains unidentified.

The sequence was collected from a human donor in good health. Material: non-Treg CD4+ T cells sorted from blood.

This CDR3 is CASSLKPSWGETQYF. The CDR3 bases are TGTGCCAGCAGTTTAAAACCGTCATGGGGTGAGACCCAGTACTTC. This chain joins TRBV27 and TRBJ2-5, with unresolved D. This CDR3 has 15 amino acids. Trimming cost V 2 bases and J 5 bases, with 15 bases left between them. Germline values: CDR1 MNHEY, CDR2 SMNVEV (reference sequence).